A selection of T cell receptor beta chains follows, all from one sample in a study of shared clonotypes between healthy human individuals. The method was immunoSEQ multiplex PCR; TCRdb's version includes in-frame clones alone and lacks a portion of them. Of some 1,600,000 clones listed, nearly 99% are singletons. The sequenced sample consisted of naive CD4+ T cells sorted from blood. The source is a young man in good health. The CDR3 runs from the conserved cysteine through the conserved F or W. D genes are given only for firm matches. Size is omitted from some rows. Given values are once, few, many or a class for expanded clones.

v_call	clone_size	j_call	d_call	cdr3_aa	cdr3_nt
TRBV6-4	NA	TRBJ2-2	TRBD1	CASSAGQGNTGELFF	TGTGCCAGCAGTGCGGGACAGGGGAACACCGGGGAGCTGTTTTTT
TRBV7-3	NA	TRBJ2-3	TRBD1	CASSRDRVGADTQYF	TGTGCCAGCAGCAGGGACAGGGTGGGGGCAGATACGCAGTATTTT
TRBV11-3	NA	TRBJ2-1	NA	CASSLVPTGYNEQFF	TGTGCCAGCAGCTTAGTTCCGACAGGTTACAATGAGCAGTTCTTC
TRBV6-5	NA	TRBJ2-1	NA	CASSYLGFGRSNEQFF	TGTGCCAGCAGTTACCTTGGTTTTGGGCGTAGCAATGAGCAGTTCTTC
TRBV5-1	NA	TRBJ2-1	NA	CASSLLLTNEQFF	TGCGCCAGCAGCTTACTGCTGACAAATGAGCAGTTCTTC
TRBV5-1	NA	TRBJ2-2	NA	CASSLEVWVRDTGELFF	TGCGCCAGCAGCTTGGAAGTTTGGGTACGGGACACCGGGGAGCTGTTTTTT
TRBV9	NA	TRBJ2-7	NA	CASSVAPDGYEQYF	TGTGCCAGCAGCGTAGCTCCCGACGGCTACGAGCAGTACTTC
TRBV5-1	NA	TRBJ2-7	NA	CASSLAAVSSYEQYF	TGCGCCAGCAGCTTGGCAGCGGTGAGCTCCTACGAGCAGTACTTC
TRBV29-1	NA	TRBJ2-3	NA	CSVSGGPDTQYF	TGCAGCGTATCTGGGGGGCCAGATACGCAGTATTTT
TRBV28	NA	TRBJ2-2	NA	CASSPPTGELFF	TGTGCCAGCAGCCCGCCCACCGGGGAGCTGTTTTTT
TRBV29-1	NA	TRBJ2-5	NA	CSVEEGPGVGTQYF	TGCAGCGTTGAAGAAGGTCCGGGGGTTGGGACCCAGTACTTC
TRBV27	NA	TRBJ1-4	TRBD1	CARPGTENEKLFF	TGTGCCAGGCCCGGGACAGAAAATGAAAAACTGTTTTTT
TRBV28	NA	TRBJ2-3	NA	CASSPGSRTQYF	TGTGCCAGCAGCCCCGGGAGCCGTACGCAGTATTTT
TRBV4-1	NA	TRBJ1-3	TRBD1	CASSASRTGHSGNTIYF	TGCGCCAGCAGTGCTTCGAGGACAGGGCACTCTGGAAACACCATATATTTT
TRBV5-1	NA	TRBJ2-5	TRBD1	CASYKLGQGAEETQYF	TGCGCCAGCTATAAACTGGGACAGGGGGCGGAGGAGACCCAGTACTTC
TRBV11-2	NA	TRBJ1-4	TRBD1	CASSLLPGQGGEKLFF	TGTGCCAGCAGCTTACTGCCGGGACAGGGGGGTGAAAAACTGTTTTTT
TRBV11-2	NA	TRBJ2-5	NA	CASSLDEGRETQYF	TGTGCCAGCAGCTTAGATGAGGGACGGGAGACCCAGTACTTC
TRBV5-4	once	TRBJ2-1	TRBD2	CASSRSNTAGVLYNEQFF	TGTGCCAGCAGCCGGAGTAACACCGCGGGAGTCCTCTACAATGAGCAGTTCTTC